Included here is one T cell receptor beta chain sequence, with context. Its antigen is unidentified. This record belongs to a study of identical twins. The V end lost 10 bases, the J end lost 5 bases, and 9 bases lay between the germline ends. This CDR3 region has 11 residues. CDR1 is SGHTA and CDR2 is FQGNSA in the germline V gene. TCRdb analysed the 5' RACE reads with MiXCR anew, one entry per CDR3 protein. The data show about 210,000 distinct CDR3 sequences, roughly a tenth seen once. General study findings and limits: The more abundant beta clonotypes in cord blood had fewer insertions, and memory repertoires did not show this.

Input material: memory (CD45RO+) T cells sorted from blood. This chain connects TRBV7-2 to TRBJ2-1; D gene uncertain. This clonotype was sampled from a woman aged 18-35 years in good health. The CDR3 loop reads CATSIDNEQFF. The CDR3 bases are TGTGCCACGAGTATTGACAATGAGCAGTTCTTC. Full variable domain (outside the CDR3, taken from reference TRBV7-2 and TRBJ2-1): GAGVSQSPSNKVTEKGKDVELRCDPISGHTALYWYRQSLGQGLEFLIYFQGNSAPDKSGLPSDRFSAERTGGSVSTLTIQRTQQEDSAVYLCATSIDNEQFFGPGTRLTVL.